Listed here are 14 T cell receptor beta chains from one sample, sequenced in a study of CD8 T cells in Susac syndrome (dated by TCRdb to the late 2010s). The library was made by the immunoSEQ multiplex PCR assay. RNA was extracted using the RNeasy kit, and roughly 0.5 to 1 microgram was reverse transcribed with random hexamers. TCRdb reanalyzed the raw reads on its own, using fastp at Q25 for trimming and MiXCR for clone calling, and kept in-frame beta chains. Rows matching on CDR3 protein sequence are summarized as one entry with the most common DNA and genes. The sample table records about 240,000 distinct CDR3 sequences; 90% to 97% of these occur just once. The ten most abundant clones make up approximately 0.094% of the sample. The sequencing input was CD4+ T cells from PBMCs. These receptors originate from a human donor with Susac syndrome.

The chain combines TRBV29-1 with TRBJ2-3; 7 bases agree with TRBD2. V lost 8 bases to trimming and J lost 6 bases; unmatched junction nucleotides: 5. The CDR3 consists of 11 residues. CDR1 and CDR2 from the germline V gene are SQVTM and ANQGSEA. CDR3 protein: CSLGGGDTQYF. The CDR3 nucleotides are TGCAGCTTGGGGGGAGGGGATACGCAGTATTTT.

This chain joins TRBV2 and TRBJ2-6, with TRBD1 identical over 10 bases. The germline V gene has CDR1 SNHLY and CDR2 FYNNEI. The ends lost 8 bases at V and 4 bases at J; junction bases unmatched: 5. This CDR3 has 15 amino acids. The chain's CDR3 is CASLDRGRGANVLTF. The CDR3 coding sequence is TGTGCCAGCCTTGACAGGGGGCGCGGGGCCAACGTCCTGACTTTC.

The V call is TRBV7-8, the J call TRBJ2-1; D gene ambiguous. Deletions cut 1 base from V and 5 bases from J, with 9 bases between. The CDR3 consists of 14 residues. Per the germline V gene, CDR1 is SGHVS and CDR2 is FQNEAQ. Here the CDR3 DNA reads TGTGCCAGCAGCTTAGAGAGGTCCCACAATGAGCAGTTCTTC. Protein product: CASSLERSHNEQFF.

The V gene is TRBV25-1, the J gene TRBJ2-5; D is unresolved. Per germline, CDR1 MGHDK and CDR2 SYGVNS. The CDR3 covers 12 residues. The V end was cut by 5 bases, the J end by 3 bases, with 7 bases between. For the CDR3, the DNA is TGTGCCAGCAGTACCTATAAAGAGACCCAGTACTTC. It translates to CASSTYKETQYF.

This chain links TRBV15 with TRBJ2-1, with 8 bases that match TRBD1. From germline, CDR1 is LNHNV and CDR2 YYDKDF (reference sequence). This CDR3 region has 16 residues. V gave up 3 bases and J gave up 2 bases; unmatched junction bases: 6. CDR3 in amino acids: CATSRKPGQAYNEQFF. CDR3 in DNA: TGTGCCACCAGCAGGAAACCGGGACAGGCCTACAATGAGCAGTTCTTC.

The V gene is TRBV9, the J gene TRBJ2-5; D remains unclear. CDR1 and CDR2 (germline): SGDLS, YYNGEE. The CDR3 length is 13 residues. Trimming took 0 bases from V and 5 from J, leaving 8 bases between them. The CDR3 DNA reads as TGTGCCAGCAGCGTAGCTGTAGAGGAGACCCAGTACTTC. Protein product: CASSVAVEETQYF. Full variable domain (remainder filled in from reference TRBV9 and TRBJ2-5): DSGVTQTPKHLITATGQRVTLRCSPRSGDLSVYWYQQSLDQGLQFLIQYYNGEERAKGNILERFSAQQFPDLHSELNLSSLELGDSALYFCASSVAVEETQYFGPGTRLLVL.

V and J are TRBV6-2 or TRBV6-3 and TRBJ1-1; D remains unclear. Germline V CDR1 and CDR2: MNHEY, SVGEGT. The ends were cut back, 7 bases at V and 1 base at J, with 10 bases in the middle. This CDR3 has 13 residues. CDR3 residues: CASNYRENTEAFF. Written as DNA, the CDR3 is TGTGCCAGCAACTACAGAGAGAACACTGAAGCTTTCTTT.

This clonotype was detected once. The rearrangement joins TRBV2 to TRBJ2-7, with D perhaps assigned TRBD1 or TRBD2 (5 bases each). The germline CDR1 and CDR2 sequences are SNHLY and FYNNEI. This CDR3 spans 14 amino acids. Trimming removed 8 bases at V and 3 bases at J, with 17 bases between. CDR3 DNA: TGTGCCAGCCGACGGGACGGAGGAGACTACGAGCAGTACTTC. Amino acid sequence: CASRRDGGDYEQYF.

The chain combines TRBV20-1 with TRBJ1-2, with no clear D. The V end lost 3 bases, the J end lost 5 bases, and 10 bases lay between the germline ends. Germline V gives CDR1 DFQATT, CDR2 SNEGSKA (reference sequence). The CDR3 sequence is 12 residues long. The CDR3 loop reads CSASSVGYGYTF. The CDR3 nucleotides are TGCAGTGCTAGCAGCGTAGGATATGGCTACACCTTC.

The CDR3 DNA follows: TGTGCCAGCAGCTTTGGACCTAGGGACAATGAGCAGTTCTTC. This encodes CASSFGPRDNEQFF. This chain links TRBV7-9 with TRBJ2-1; D gene ambiguous. Germline CDR1 and CDR2: SEHNR and FQNEAQ (reference sequence). V lost 3 bases and J lost 5, with 11 bases in between. This CDR3 contains 14 residues.

The V and J genes are TRBV11-2 and TRBJ2-5; TRBD2 agrees at 10 bases. Germline V gives CDR1 SGHAT, CDR2 FQNNGV. CDR3 length equals 15 residues. V was clipped by 3 bases and J by 4 bases; unmatched bases: 5. The CDR3 loop is CASSLLRTSGETQYF. The CDR3 DNA is TGTGCCAGCAGCTTGTTAAGGACTAGCGGAGAGACCCAGTACTTC.

This sequence joins TRBV3-1 and TRBJ1-5; D is ambiguous. Germline CDR1 reads LGHDT; CDR2 reads YNNKEL (reference sequence). V lost 3 bases and J 0 bases, leaving 9 bases between the germline ends. The CDR3 contains 15 residues. This CDR3 is CASSHGLYSNQPQHF. DNA for the CDR3: TGTGCCAGCAGCCACGGGCTCTATAGCAATCAGCCCCAGCATTTT.

This chain connects TRBV7-6 to TRBJ2-7; D gene unclear. The germline V and J ends were trimmed by 3 bases and 2 bases, with 11 bases remaining between them. Germline V gene lookup returns CDR1 SGHVS and CDR2 FNYEAQ. The CDR3 totals 14 residues. The CDR3 DNA reads as TGTGCCAGCAGCTTGGAACAGTCCCCCTACGAGCAGTACTTC. Amino acid sequence: CASSLEQSPYEQYF.

The CDR3 protein is CATSRTEAFF. CDR3 nucleotide sequence: TGCGCCACGTCCAGGACTGAAGCTTTCTTT. This sequence joins TRBV23-1 and TRBJ1-1, with D unclear. TRBV23-1 is identified as an open reading frame with a role that is uncertain. Trimming took 10 bases from V and 5 from J, leaving 8 bases between them. The CDR3 has 10 residues.